This is a list of T cell receptor beta chains from one sample in a study of cytomegalovirus exposure and HLA in healthy donors. Libraries were prepared by immunoSEQ multiplex PCR; TCRdb keeps only in-frame clonotypes and omits some of them. The sample shows 50,000 to 70,000 clones, 65% to 90% of them seen only once. Sequenced input: PBMCs. The receptors were gathered from a human donor in good health. Both conserved end residues are part of each CDR3. A D gene is named only where the DNA matches it firmly. Clone size is stated in some rows and not others, as once, few, many or a class when expanded.

TRBV10-3	17	TRBJ2-1	TRBD2	.	CAISESRASGDSNEQFF	TGTGCCATCAGTGAGTCCCGGGCTAGCGGGGACAGTAATGAGCAGTTCTTC
TRBV9	17	TRBJ2-3	TRBD2	.	CASSVGSLAGGTDTQYF	TGTGCCAGCAGCGTAGGATCCCTAGCGGGAGGGACAGATACGCAGTATTTT
TRBV18	14	TRBJ1-5	.	.	CASSQTEQNQPQHF	TGTGCCAGCTCACAGACAGAACAGAATCAGCCCCAGCATTTT
TRBV21-1	17	TRBJ2-1	.	once	CASTYSSGTMSYNEQFF	TGTGCCAGCACCTACTCTTCCGGGACAATGTCCTACAATGAGCAGTTCTTC
TRBV6-1	16	TRBJ1-2	.	.	CASSEVLGRPNYGYTF	TGTGCCAGCAGTGAAGTCCTCGGGAGGCCTAACTATGGCTACACCTTC
TRBV6-5	15	TRBJ2-3	TRBD2	.	CASSRSGGAADTQYF	TGTGCCAGCAGTCGTTCGGGAGGGGCTGCAGATACGCAGTATTTT
TRBV4-2	14	TRBJ2-5	TRBD2	.	CASSQEGTRETQYF	TGTGCCAGCAGCCAAGAGGGGACTAGAGAGACCCAGTACTTC
TRBV29-1	18	TRBJ2-3	.	.	CSVEDQGWAATSTDTQYF	TGCAGCGTTGAAGATCAGGGTTGGGCAGCCACTAGCACAGATACGCAGTATTTT
TRBV27	16	TRBJ1-1	.	.	CASSRFRILMNTEAFF	TGTGCCAGCAGTAGGTTCAGGATCCTAATGAACACTGAAGCTTTCTTT
TRBV6-4	16	TRBJ2-1	TRBD2	.	CASSDSFSGSINEQFF	TGTGCCAGCAGTGACTCTTTTAGCGGGAGTATCAATGAGCAGTTCTTC
TRBV10-2	14	TRBJ2-7	.	.	CASSPAGFAHEQYF	TGCGCCAGCAGCCCGGCGGGATTCGCACACGAGCAGTACTTC
TRBV6-1	13	TRBJ1-6	TRBD1	once	CASRGTGVSPLHF	TGTGCCAGCAGGGGAACAGGGGTTTCACCCCTCCACTTT
TRBV19	14	TRBJ2-5	TRBD2	.	CASSAGGRQETQYF	TGTGCCAGTAGTGCGGGCGGGAGACAAGAGACCCAGTACTTC
TRBV7-9	15	TRBJ1-6	.	.	CSSSPIGESRSPLHF	TGTTCCAGCAGCCCTATCGGAGAGTCTCGGTCCCCCCTCCACTTT
TRBV7-9	15	TRBJ2-1	.	.	CASSPLGGSYNEQFF	TGTGCCAGCAGCCCCCTCGGGGGCTCCTACAATGAGCAGTTCTTC
TRBV11-2	14	TRBJ1-2	.	.	CASSFLGDGYGYTF	TGTGCCAGCAGCTTTTTAGGGGATGGTTATGGCTACACCTTC
TRBV7-9	11	TRBJ1-1	.	.	CASSLQGEAFF	TGTGCCAGCAGCCTCCAGGGAGAAGCTTTCTTT
TRBV27	15	TRBJ2-4	.	.	CASSLMGASKNIQYF	TGTGCCAGCAGTTTAATGGGGGCGTCCAAAAACATTCAGTACTTC
TRBV13	14	TRBJ2-7	TRBD2	.	CASSFAGGGYEQYF	TGTGCCAGCAGCTTTGCAGGCGGGGGATACGAGCAGTACTTC
TRBV27	14	TRBJ1-6	.	.	CATKGFRLNSPLHF	TGTGCCACAAAGGGGTTTCGTCTTAATTCACCCCTCCACTTT
TRBV4-2	14	TRBJ2-1	TRBD2	.	CASSRGGPYNEQFF	TGTGCCAGCAGCCGCGGGGGACCCTACAATGAGCAGTTCTTC
TRBV12-5	17	TRBJ2-2	.	.	CASGSLAAGQNTGELFF	TGTGCTAGTGGATCTCTAGCAGCGGGACAGAACACCGGGGAGCTGTTTTTT
TRBV10-3	16	TRBJ2-2	TRBD2	.	CAISEASGSRGGELFF	TGTGCCATCAGTGAGGCTAGCGGGAGCAGGGGCGGGGAGCTGTTTTTT
TRBV28	16	TRBJ2-7	TRBD2	.	CASSPFFGGSSYEQYF	TGTGCCAGCAGTCCATTTTTTGGCGGGAGCTCCTACGAGCAGTACTTC
TRBV9	14	TRBJ1-1	TRBD1	.	CASSVLTGSTEAFF	TGTGCCAGCAGCGTACTGACAGGGAGCACTGAAGCTTTCTTT
TRBV5-1	16	TRBJ1-6	.	.	CASSFRAVATNSPLHF	TGCGCCAGCAGCTTCCGCGCAGTAGCGACTAATTCACCCCTCCACTTT
TRBV27	14	TRBJ2-1	TRBD1	.	CASSVQGWQNEQFF	TGTGCCAGCAGTGTACAGGGGTGGCAGAATGAGCAGTTCTTC
TRBV5-1	13	TRBJ2-3	.	.	CASSPEAADTQYF	TGCGCCAGCAGCCCGGAGGCAGCAGATACGCAGTATTTT
TRBV21-1	19	TRBJ2-2	.	.	CASSKVGDRGHPDTGELFF	TGTGCCAGCAGCAAAGTAGGGGACAGGGGGCATCCGGACACCGGGGAGCTGTTTTTT
TRBV18	14	TRBJ1-1	.	.	CASSRLQGNTEAFF	TGTGCCAGCTCACGCCTGCAGGGGAACACTGAAGCTTTCTTT
TRBV4-3	15	TRBJ2-1	.	.	CASSHADNSYNEQFF	TGCGCCAGCAGCCACGCCGACAACTCCTACAATGAGCAGTTCTTC
TRBV5-1	14	TRBJ2-1	TRBD1	.	CASRLDRGGNQQFF	TGCGCCAGCAGATTGGACAGGGGGGGCAATCAGCAGTTCTTC
TRBV5-1	18	TRBJ2-5	TRBD2	.	CASTPAVRSTSGQETQYF	TGCGCCAGCACCCCCGCCGTTCGGTCCACTAGCGGACAAGAGACCCAGTACTTC
TRBV27	15	TRBJ2-7	TRBD2	.	CASRLGLDITYEQYF	TGTGCCAGCAGACTGGGACTAGATATAACCTACGAGCAGTACTTC
TRBV4-1	17	TRBJ2-5	TRBD2	.	CASSPGTSGSGRETQYF	TGCGCCAGCAGCCCCGGGACTAGCGGGAGTGGACGGGAGACCCAGTACTTC
TRBV2	11	TRBJ2-5	.	few	CASSDRETQYF	TGTGCCAGCAGTGACCGGGAGACCCAGTACTTC
TRBV5-4	14	TRBJ2-5	.	.	CASSFAGVSETQYF	TGTGCCAGCAGCTTCGCCGGGGTATCTGAGACCCAGTACTTC